The 20 T cell receptor beta chains below come from one sample, sequenced in a study of CD8 T cells in Susac syndrome. The authors reverse transcribed roughly 0.5 to 1 ug RNA with random hexamers. TCRdb recomputed calls from the immunoSEQ multiplex PCR reads with MiXCR, one row per CDR3 protein. The table lists some 180,000 distinct CDR3 sequences, 90% to 95% of them singletons. Sequenced: CD4+ T cells from PBMCs. The receptors come from a human donor with Susac syndrome.

The V call is TRBV5-4, the J call TRBJ2-5; 7 nucleotides match TRBD1. V shed 6 bases and J 5 bases; nucleotides not matched to a gene: 7. The CDR3 spans 13 residues. Germline V gene data show CDR1 as SGHNT and CDR2 as YYREEE (reference sequence). The CDR3 reads CASKTTGSETQYF. The CDR3 DNA reads TGTGCCAGCAAGACGACAGGGTCGGAGACCCAGTACTTC.

Here the CDR3 reads CASSFGGRSDQYF. The CDR3, as DNA: TGTGCCAGCAGCTTTGGCGGACGAAGTGACCAGTACTTC. This chain uses TRBV7-9 with TRBJ2-5, with D unresolved. Germline assignment: CDR1 SEHNR and CDR2 FQNEAQ (reference sequence). The CDR3 contains 13 residues. With 3 bases removed from V and 10 bases from J, the gap between germline ends came to 15 bases.

The rearrangement joins TRBV5-1 to TRBJ2-2; D remains ambiguous. The length of the CDR3 is 14 residues. Trimming removed 3 bases at V and 3 bases at J, with 9 bases between. The germline gives CDR1 SGHRS, CDR2 YFSETQ. The CDR3 DNA reads as TGCGCCAGCAGCTCCGACGTTGACACCGGGGAGCTGTTTTTT. This sequence encodes CASSSDVDTGELFF.

The rearrangement uses TRBV6-1 and TRBJ2-3; TRBD1 matches at 8 bases. The CDR3 consists of 17 residues. V shed 6 bases and J 0 bases; nucleotides not matched to a gene: 11. Germline CDR1 is MNHNS and CDR2 is SASEGT. The CDR3 coding sequence is TGTGCCAGCAGCGAACTCGCGACAGGGGCCAGCACAGATACGCAGTATTTT. The encoded protein is CASSELATGASTDTQYF.

Only one count was recorded for this clonotype. The V gene is TRBV20-1, the J gene TRBJ2-1; no definite D call. Between the trimmed V and J ends, which lost 6 bases and 5 bases, there was a span of 20 bases. This CDR3 is 15 amino acids long. Germline V gene data show CDR1 as DFQATT and CDR2 as SNEGSKA (reference sequence). The CDR3 sequence is CSAPFPGRRNNEQFF. CDR3 DNA sequence: TGCAGTGCCCCGTTCCCTGGACGGCGGAACAATGAGCAGTTCTTC.

The J gene is TRBJ1-5, the V gene TRBV28, with 9 bases matching TRBD1. V was clipped by 4 bases and J by 7 bases; unmatched bases: 8. The germline V gene has CDR1 MDHEN and CDR2 SYDVKM. The CDR3 is 15 residues long. The CDR3 bases are TGTGCCAGCAGTTGGGGAACAGGGGGCGCACAGCCCCAGCATTTT. Translated, it gives CASSWGTGGAQPQHF.

V gene TRBV18 combines with J gene TRBJ2-7; TRBD1 matches at 9 bases. V shed 3 bases, J shed 2 bases, and the junction held 5 bases outside the gene matches. The CDR3 has 15 residues. Germline CDR1 and CDR2: KGHSH and LQKENI. DNA for the CDR3: TGTGCCAGCTCACCCACCGGGACAGGGACCTACGAGCAGTACTTC. This sequence encodes CASSPTGTGTYEQYF.

This sequence joins TRBV28 and TRBJ1-5; D gene uncertain. CDR1 and CDR2 from the germline V gene are MDHEN and SYDVKM. Deletions cut 3 bases from V and 5 bases from J, with 14 bases between. There are 15 residues in the CDR3. For the CDR3, the DNA is TGTGCCAGCAGTTTGTCGGGAAGGGCGGATCAGCCCCAGCATTTT. Protein sequence: CASSLSGRADQPQHF.

The chain uses TRBV28 and TRBJ2-5, with 8 bases fitting TRBD2. The germline V gene has CDR1 MDHEN and CDR2 SYDVKM. V was clipped by 3 bases and J by 2 bases; unmatched bases: 8. The CDR3 contains 16 residues. CDR3 protein: CASSFLALAAQETQYF. The CDR3 DNA is TGTGCCAGCAGTTTTTTGGCACTAGCGGCGCAAGAGACCCAGTACTTC.

The table lists this clonotype with a count of one. The rearrangement joins TRBV27 to TRBJ2-2; no definite D call. Germline V lookup: CDR1 MNHEY, CDR2 SMNVEV (reference sequence). This CDR3 has 16 residues. Trimming left V 0 bases short and J 1 base short, with 9 bases between. The CDR3 loop is CASSLSSELNTGELFF. The CDR3 DNA is TGTGCCAGCAGTTTATCGTCCGAATTGAACACCGGGGAGCTGTTTTTT.

The chain combines TRBV7-9 with TRBJ2-3; D is perhaps TRBD1 (6 bases). CDR3 length: 13 amino acids. The V end lost 5 bases, the J end lost 4 bases, and 10 bases lay between the germline ends. The V gene's germline CDR1 is SEHNR and CDR2 FQNEAQ (reference sequence). CDR3 nucleotide sequence: TGTGCCAGCAGCCAGGGGCGCGCAGATACGCAGTATTTT. It codes for CASSQGRADTQYF.

This clonotype was picked up one time. V is TRBV6-2 or TRBV6-3 and J is TRBJ2-5; TRBD1 or TRBD2 may be the D gene (5 bases each). The CDR3 totals 16 residues. Germline V gene data show CDR1 as MNHEY and CDR2 as SVGEGT. Deletions cut 2 bases from V and 2 bases from J, with 15 bases between. In DNA form, the CDR3 reads TGTGCCAGCAGTTACGGGGGTCAACCCTTACAAGAGACCCAGTACTTC. Translated: CASSYGGQPLQETQYF.

V usage is TRBV4-3 and J usage is TRBJ2-4, with D unclear. The CDR3 is made up of 15 amino acids. V dropped 0 bases and J dropped 6 bases, with 12 bases sitting between them. Germline V gene sequence: CDR1 LGHNA, CDR2 YSLEER. The CDR3 DNA is TGCGCCAGCAGCCAAGATCGAACGGCTCCAAACATTCAGTACTTC. Amino acid sequence: CASSQDRTAPNIQYF.

V gene TRBV24-1 combines with J gene TRBJ2-1; no firm D call. V was cut by 5 bases and J by 1 base, with 8 bases left in between. The CDR3 totals 14 residues. The germline V gene has CDR1 KGHDR and CDR2 SFDVKD. The CDR3 protein is CATSATESYNEQFF. CDR3 sequence (DNA): TGTGCCACCAGTGCGACGGAGTCCTACAATGAGCAGTTCTTC.

The CDR3 is CASSPGDRDYGYTF. The CDR3 DNA reads TGTGCCAGCAGTCCCGGGGACAGGGACTATGGCTACACCTTC. This chain uses TRBV12-3 or TRBV12-4 with TRBJ1-2, with 9 bases that match TRBD1. Trimming took 5 bases from V and 3 from J; bases not matched to a gene: 4. The CDR3 extends over 14 amino acids.

As concerns this clonotype: No DNA is shown, since the ends of the CDR3 on it are uncertain; the CDR3 is the one TCRdb lists. The J gene is TRBJ2-1, the V gene TRBV28; the table's D call of TRBD1 was not tested on the DNA. Germline CDR1 MDHEN, CDR2 SYDVKM. Including both end residues, the CDR3 is 15 amino acids long. CDR3: CASSSSTGLGNEQFF.

The chain couples TRBV5-1 to TRBJ2-1; D is unclear. The CDR3 loop spans 13 amino acids. The ends were cut back, 0 bases at V and 6 bases at J, with 7 bases in the middle. The germline CDR1 and CDR2 sequences are SGHRS and YFSETQ. CDR3 protein: CASSLASSNEQFF. CDR3 sequence (DNA): TGCGCCAGCAGCTTGGCCTCCAGCAATGAGCAGTTCTTC. Complete variable domain (other parts from reference TRBV5-1 and TRBJ2-1): KAGVTQTPRYLIKTRGQQVTLSCSPISGHRSVSWYQQTPGQGLQFLFEYFSETQRNKGNFPGRFSGRQFSNSRSEMNVSTLELGDSALYLCASSLASSNEQFFGPGTRLTVL.

The V gene is TRBV7-9, the J gene TRBJ2-7, with TRBD2 identical over 7 bases. V shed 5 bases, J shed 2 bases, and the junction held 6 bases outside the gene matches. CDR3 length: 14 amino acids. From germline, CDR1 is SEHNR and CDR2 FQNEAQ (reference sequence). The CDR3 sequence is CASSRPGTTYEQYF. The CDR3 DNA is TGTGCCAGCAGCCGCCCTGGGACTACCTACGAGCAGTACTTC.

The rearrangement links TRBV20-1 to TRBJ2-5; D is tentatively TRBD1 or TRBD2 (5 bases each). The V gene's germline CDR1 is DFQATT and CDR2 SNEGSKA (reference sequence). The CDR3 covers 15 residues. V was shortened by 1 base and J by 5 bases, with 17 bases between the two germline ends. The CDR3: CSARGARELGETQYF. CDR3 coding DNA: TGCAGTGCTAGAGGCGCCAGGGAGTTAGGGGAGACCCAGTACTTC.

The chain joins TRBV28 to TRBJ2-1; D is undetermined. With 6 bases removed from V and 12 bases from J, the gap between germline ends came to 18 bases. Germline lookup yields CDR1 MDHEN and CDR2 SYDVKM. The CDR3 runs 13 residues. The DNA of the CDR3 is TGTGCCAGCAGCCTCCTTACTCCTATGGGGCAGTTCTTC. This translates into CASSLLTPMGQFF.